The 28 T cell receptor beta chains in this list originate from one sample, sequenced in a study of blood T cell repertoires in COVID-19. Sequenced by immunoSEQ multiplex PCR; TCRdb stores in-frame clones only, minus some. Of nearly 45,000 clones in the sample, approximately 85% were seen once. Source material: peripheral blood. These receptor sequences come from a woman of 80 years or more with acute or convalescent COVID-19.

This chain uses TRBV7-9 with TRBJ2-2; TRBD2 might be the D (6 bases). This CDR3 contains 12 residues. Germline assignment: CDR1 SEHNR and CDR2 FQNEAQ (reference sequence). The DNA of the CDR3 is TGTGCTCCGGAAGCGGGTCCCGGGGAGCTGTTTTTT. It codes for CAPEAGPGELFF.

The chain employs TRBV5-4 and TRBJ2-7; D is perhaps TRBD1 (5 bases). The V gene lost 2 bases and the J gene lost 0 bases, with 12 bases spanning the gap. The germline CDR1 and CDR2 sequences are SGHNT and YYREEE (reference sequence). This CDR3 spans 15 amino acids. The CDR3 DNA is TGTGCCAGCAGCTTTGCAGGGCTAAGCTCCTACGAGCAGTACTTC. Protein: CASSFAGLSSYEQYF.

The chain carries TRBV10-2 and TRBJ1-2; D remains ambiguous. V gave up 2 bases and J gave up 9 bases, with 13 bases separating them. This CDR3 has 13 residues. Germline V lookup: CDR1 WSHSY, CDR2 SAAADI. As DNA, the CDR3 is TGCGCCAGCAGTGAGGCTCCCCAAGCGAGCTACACCTTC. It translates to CASSEAPQASYTF.

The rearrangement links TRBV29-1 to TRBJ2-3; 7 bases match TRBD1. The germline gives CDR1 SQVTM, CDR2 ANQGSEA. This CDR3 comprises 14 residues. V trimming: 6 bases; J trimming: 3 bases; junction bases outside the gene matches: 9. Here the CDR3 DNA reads TGCAGCGTGGGGAACAGGGGTGGGACAGATACGCAGTATTTT. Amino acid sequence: CSVGNRGGTDTQYF.

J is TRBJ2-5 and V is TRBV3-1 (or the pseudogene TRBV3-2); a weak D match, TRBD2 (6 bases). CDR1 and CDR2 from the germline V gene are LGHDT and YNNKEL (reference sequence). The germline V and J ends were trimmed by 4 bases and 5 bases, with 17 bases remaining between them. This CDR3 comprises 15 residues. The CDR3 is CASSLLTGGMETQYF. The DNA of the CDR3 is TGTGCCAGCAGCCTACTCACTGGGGGGATGGAGACCCAGTACTTC.

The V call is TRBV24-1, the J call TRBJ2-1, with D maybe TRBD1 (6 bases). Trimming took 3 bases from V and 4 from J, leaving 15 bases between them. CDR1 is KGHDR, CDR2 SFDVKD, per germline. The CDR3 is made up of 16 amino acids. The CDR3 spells CATSDRSPDRYNEQFF. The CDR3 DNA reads TGTGCCACCAGTGATCGAAGCCCGGACAGATACAATGAGCAGTTCTTC.

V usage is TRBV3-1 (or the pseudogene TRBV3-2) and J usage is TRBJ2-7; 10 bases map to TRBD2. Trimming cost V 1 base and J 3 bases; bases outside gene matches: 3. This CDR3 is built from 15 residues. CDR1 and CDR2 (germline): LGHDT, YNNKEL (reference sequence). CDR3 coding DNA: TGTGCCAGCAGCCAAGTCCTAGCGGGAGTCTACGAGCAGTACTTC. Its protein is CASSQVLAGVYEQYF.

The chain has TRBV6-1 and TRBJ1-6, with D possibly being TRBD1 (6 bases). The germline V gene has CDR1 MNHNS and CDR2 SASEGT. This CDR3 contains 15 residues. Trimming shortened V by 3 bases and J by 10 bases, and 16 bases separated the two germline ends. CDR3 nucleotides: TGTGCCAGCAGTGAGGACCGACAGGTTTGGTCACCCCTCCACTTT. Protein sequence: CASSEDRQVWSPLHF.

The CDR3 is CASSQDRSGETRPYEQYF. The CDR3 coding sequence is TGTGCCAGCAGCCAAGATCGGAGTGGGGAGACTAGACCCTACGAGCAGTACTTC. The chain is built from TRBV14 and TRBJ2-7, with a possible D match to TRBD2 (6 bases). The CDR3 has 18 residues. V was shortened by 0 bases and J by 2 bases, with 20 bases between the two germline ends. The germline V gene encodes CDR1 SGHDN and CDR2 FVKESK.

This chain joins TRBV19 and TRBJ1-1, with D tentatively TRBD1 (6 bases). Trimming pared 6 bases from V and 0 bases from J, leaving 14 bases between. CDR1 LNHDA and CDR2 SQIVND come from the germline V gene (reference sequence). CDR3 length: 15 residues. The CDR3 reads CASSSTWDMNTEAFF. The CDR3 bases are TGTGCCAGTAGCAGCACGTGGGACATGAACACTGAAGCTTTCTTT.

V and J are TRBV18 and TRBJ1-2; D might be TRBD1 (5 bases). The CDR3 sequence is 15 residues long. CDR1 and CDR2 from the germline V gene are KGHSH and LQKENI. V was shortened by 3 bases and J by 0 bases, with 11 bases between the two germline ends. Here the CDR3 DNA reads TGTGCCAGCTCACCCCGACAGAACGCTAACTATGGCTACACCTTC. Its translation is CASSPRQNANYGYTF.

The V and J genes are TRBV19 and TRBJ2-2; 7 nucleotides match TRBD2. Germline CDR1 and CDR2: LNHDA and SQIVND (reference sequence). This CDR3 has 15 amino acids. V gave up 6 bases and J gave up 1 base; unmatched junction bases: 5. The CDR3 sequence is CASRRASGNTGELFF. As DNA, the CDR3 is TGTGCCAGTAGGAGGGCTAGCGGGAACACCGGGGAGCTGTTTTTT.

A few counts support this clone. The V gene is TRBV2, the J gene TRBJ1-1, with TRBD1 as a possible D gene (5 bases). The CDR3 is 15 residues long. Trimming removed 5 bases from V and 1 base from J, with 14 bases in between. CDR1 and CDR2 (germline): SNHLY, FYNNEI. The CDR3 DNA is TGTGCCAGCAGTCCCCCAACTGACAGGAACACTGAAGCTTTCTTT. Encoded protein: CASSPPTDRNTEAFF.

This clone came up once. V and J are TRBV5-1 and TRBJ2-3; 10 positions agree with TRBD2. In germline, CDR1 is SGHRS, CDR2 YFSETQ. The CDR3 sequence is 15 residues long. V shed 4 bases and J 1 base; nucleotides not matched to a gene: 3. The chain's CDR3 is CASSRLAGGTDTQYF. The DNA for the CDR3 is TGCGCCAGCAGCCGACTAGCGGGCGGCACAGATACGCAGTATTTT.

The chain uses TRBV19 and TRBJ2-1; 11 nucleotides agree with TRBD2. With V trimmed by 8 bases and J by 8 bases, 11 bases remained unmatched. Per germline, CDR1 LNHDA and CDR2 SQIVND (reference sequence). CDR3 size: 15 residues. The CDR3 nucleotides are TGTGCCAGTTTTATATCACTAGCGGGAGTACATGAGCAGTTCTTC. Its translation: CASFISLAGVHEQFF.

CDR3 nucleotides: TGTGCCAGCAGCCCCCGGGACAGGGGGATGAACACTGAAGCTTTCTTT. It codes for CASSPRDRGMNTEAFF. V usage is TRBV4-2 and J usage is TRBJ1-1, with 11 bases fitting TRBD1. From germline, CDR1 is LGHNA and CDR2 YNFKEQ. This CDR3 region has 16 residues. Trimming removed 4 bases from V and 0 bases from J; junction bases left unmatched: 4.

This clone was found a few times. The CDR3 loop is CASSTANYGYTF. CDR3 DNA sequence: TGTGCCAGCAGTACAGCTAACTATGGCTACACCTTC. The rearrangement uses TRBV2 and TRBJ1-2; D is unresolved. This CDR3 is 12 amino acids long. Between the trimmed V and J ends, which lost 5 bases and 0 bases, there was a span of 4 bases. Germline lookup yields CDR1 SNHLY and CDR2 FYNNEI.

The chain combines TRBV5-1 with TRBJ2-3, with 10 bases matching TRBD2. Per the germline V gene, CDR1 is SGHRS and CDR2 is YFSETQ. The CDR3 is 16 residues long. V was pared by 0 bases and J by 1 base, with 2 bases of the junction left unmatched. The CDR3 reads CASSLVLAGGTDTQYF. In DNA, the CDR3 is TGCGCCAGCAGCTTGGTTCTAGCGGGAGGCACAGATACGCAGTATTTT.

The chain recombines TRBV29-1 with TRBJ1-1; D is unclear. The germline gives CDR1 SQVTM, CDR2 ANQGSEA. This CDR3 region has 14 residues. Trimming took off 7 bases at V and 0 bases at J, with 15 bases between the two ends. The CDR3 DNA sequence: TGCAGCGCCTCCTACGGCGGGATGAACACTGAAGCTTTCTTT. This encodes CSASYGGMNTEAFF.

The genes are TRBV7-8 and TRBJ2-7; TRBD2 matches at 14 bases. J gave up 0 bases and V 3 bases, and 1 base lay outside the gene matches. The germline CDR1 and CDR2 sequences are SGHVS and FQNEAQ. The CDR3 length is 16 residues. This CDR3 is CASSFGTSGSSYEQYF. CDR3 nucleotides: TGTGCCAGCAGCTTCGGGACTAGCGGGAGCTCCTACGAGCAGTACTTC.

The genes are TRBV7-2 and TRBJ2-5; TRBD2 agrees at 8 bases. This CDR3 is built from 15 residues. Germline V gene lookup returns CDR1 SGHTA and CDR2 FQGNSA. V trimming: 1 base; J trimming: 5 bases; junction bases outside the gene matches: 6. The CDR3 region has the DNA TGTGCCAGCAGCTTAGGCAGCGGGAGTCGGGAGACCCAGTACTTC. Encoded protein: CASSLGSGSRETQYF.

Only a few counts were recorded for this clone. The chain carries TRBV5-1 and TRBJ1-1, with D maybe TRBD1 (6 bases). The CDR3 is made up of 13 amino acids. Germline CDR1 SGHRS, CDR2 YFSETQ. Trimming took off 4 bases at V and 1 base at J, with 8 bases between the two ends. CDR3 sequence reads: CASSQGTNTEAFF. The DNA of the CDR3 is TGCGCCAGCAGCCAGGGGACGAACACTGAAGCTTTCTTT.

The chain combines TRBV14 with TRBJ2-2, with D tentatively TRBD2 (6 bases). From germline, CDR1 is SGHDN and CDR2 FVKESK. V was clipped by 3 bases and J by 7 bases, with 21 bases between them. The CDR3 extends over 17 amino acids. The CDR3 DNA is TGTGCCAGCAGCCACGCGAAGGTGCCAGGGAGGCACGGGGAGCTGTTTTTT. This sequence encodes CASSHAKVPGRHGELFF.

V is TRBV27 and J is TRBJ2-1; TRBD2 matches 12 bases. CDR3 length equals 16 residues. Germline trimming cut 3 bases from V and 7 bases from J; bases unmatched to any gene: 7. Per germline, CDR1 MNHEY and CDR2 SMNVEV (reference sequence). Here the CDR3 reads CASSFKLAGGLNEQFF. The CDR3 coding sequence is TGTGCCAGCAGTTTTAAACTAGCGGGAGGTTTGAATGAGCAGTTCTTC.

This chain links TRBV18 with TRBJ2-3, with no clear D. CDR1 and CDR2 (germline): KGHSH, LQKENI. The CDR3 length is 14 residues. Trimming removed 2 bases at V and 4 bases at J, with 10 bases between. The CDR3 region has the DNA TGTGCCAGCTCACCAGGGCGTGTAGCAGATACGCAGTATTTT. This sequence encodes CASSPGRVADTQYF.

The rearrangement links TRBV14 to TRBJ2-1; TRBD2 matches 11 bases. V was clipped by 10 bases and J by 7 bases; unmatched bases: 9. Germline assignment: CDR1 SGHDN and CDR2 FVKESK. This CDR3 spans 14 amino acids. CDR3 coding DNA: TGTGCCACCGATATAGCGGGAGGGCCGAATGAGCAGTTCTTC. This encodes CATDIAGGPNEQFF.

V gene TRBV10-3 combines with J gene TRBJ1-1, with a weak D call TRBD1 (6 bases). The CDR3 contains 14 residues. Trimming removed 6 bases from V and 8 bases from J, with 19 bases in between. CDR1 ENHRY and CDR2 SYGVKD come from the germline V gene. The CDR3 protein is CAISEVTNRVEAFF. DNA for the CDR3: TGTGCCATCAGCGAAGTAACGAACAGGGTGGAAGCTTTCTTT.

DNA of the CDR3: TGTGCCAGTAGTAAAACAGGGGGCGCTGGGGCCAACGTCCTGACTTTC. Translated, it gives CASSKTGGAGANVLTF. This chain links TRBV19 with TRBJ2-6, with TRBD1 matching over 9 bases. The junction had 3 bases not matched to a gene; V was cut back by 4 bases and J by 2 bases. The CDR3 extends over 16 amino acids. The germline CDR1 and CDR2 sequences are LNHDA and SQIVND (reference sequence).